Presented here are 23 T cell receptor beta chains from one specimen sequenced in a study of blood T cell repertoires in COVID-19. The assay was immunoSEQ multiplex PCR, and TCRdb's table has in-frame clones only and misses some. The sample yields about 87,000 clones, roughly 89% seen once. Material for sequencing was peripheral blood. These receptors were collected from a woman aged 80 or over with active COVID-19.

The V and J genes are TRBV9 and TRBJ2-3, with a possible D match to TRBD1 (6 bases). The CDR3 is 14 residues long. CDR1 and CDR2 (germline): SGDLS, YYNGEE. Trimming took off 2 bases at V and 0 bases at J, with 7 bases between the two ends. The CDR3 loop reads CASSVGQSTDTQYF. The CDR3 bases are TGTGCCAGCAGCGTCGGACAGAGCACAGATACGCAGTATTTT. Together with reference TRBV9 and TRBJ2-3, the CDR3 gives the full variable domain: DSGVTQTPKHLITATGQRVTLRCSPRSGDLSVYWYQQSLDQGLQFLIQYYNGEERAKGNILERFSAQQFPDLHSELNLSSLELGDSALYFCASSVGQSTDTQYFGPGTRLTVL.

The chain is built from TRBV28 and TRBJ2-1, with no clear D. This CDR3 is built from 15 residues. V was trimmed by 3 bases and J by 5 bases, leaving 14 bases between them. The germline V gene has CDR1 MDHEN and CDR2 SYDVKM. The CDR3 sequence is CASSFGYSLNNEQFF. DNA of the CDR3: TGTGCCAGCAGTTTTGGGTACAGCTTAAACAATGAGCAGTTCTTC.

The V and J genes are TRBV10-3 and TRBJ1-2; D perhaps matches TRBD1 (6 bases). Germline CDR1 and CDR2: ENHRY and SYGVKD. V was shortened by 0 bases and J by 8 bases, with 13 bases between the two germline ends. CDR3 length: 14 residues. This CDR3 reads CAISESKGDQGYTF. CDR3 sequence (DNA): TGTGCCATCAGTGAGTCGAAGGGGGATCAAGGCTACACCTTC.

V and J are TRBV27 and TRBJ2-1, with D possibly matching TRBD1 (5 bases). There are 13 residues in the CDR3. Between the trimmed V and J ends, which lost 2 bases and 6 bases, there was a span of 8 bases. Germline V gene lookup returns CDR1 MNHEY and CDR2 SMNVEV (reference sequence). The CDR3 sequence: CASSLGATNEQFF. CDR3 DNA: TGTGCCAGCAGTTTAGGGGCCACCAATGAGCAGTTCTTC.

This clone showed up just a few times. The chain carries TRBV27 and TRBJ2-6; no clear D gene. This CDR3 comprises 15 residues. V was clipped by 0 bases and J by 0 bases, with 3 bases between them. The germline V gene encodes CDR1 MNHEY and CDR2 SMNVEV (reference sequence). CDR3 loop: CASSLSISGANVLTF. The CDR3, as DNA: TGTGCCAGCAGTTTATCCATCTCTGGGGCCAACGTCCTGACTTTC.

The V gene is TRBV6-5, the J gene TRBJ1-5; tentative D call: TRBD1 (5 bases). The length of the CDR3 is 14 residues. Germline V lookup: CDR1 MNHEY, CDR2 SVGAGI. V was shortened by 4 bases and J by 3 bases, with 10 bases between the two germline ends. The DNA of the CDR3 is TGTGCCAGCAGTTTCGGCAGGGACAATCAGCCCCAGCATTTT. Translated: CASSFGRDNQPQHF.

The chain combines TRBV5-8 with TRBJ2-1, with 7 bases matching TRBD1. Unmatched junction bases numbered 13, after V lost 0 bases and J lost 7 bases. Germline loops: CDR1 SGHTS, CDR2 YDEGEE. This CDR3 has 17 residues. The CDR3 DNA is TGTGCCAGCAGCTTGGACGTCTGGGACAGCAGTCGGAATGAGCAGTTCTTC. Translating it yields CASSLDVWDSSRNEQFF.

This clone appeared a few times. This CDR3 reads CATPRGDSRNYGYTF. For the CDR3, the DNA is TGTGCCACCCCGCGGGGGGACAGCAGAAATTATGGCTACACCTTC. The chain recombines TRBV7-9 with TRBJ1-2; TRBD1 matches at 7 bases. V was clipped by 10 bases and J by 5 bases; unmatched bases: 16. The CDR3 sequence is 15 residues long. Germline CDR1 reads SEHNR; CDR2 reads FQNEAQ (reference sequence).

The chain uses TRBV7-2 and TRBJ2-1; D may be TRBD2 (6 bases). V lost 2 bases, J lost 6 bases, and 11 bases lay in between. Looked up from germline, CDR1 is SGHTA and CDR2 is FQGNSA. The CDR3 totals 14 residues. CDR3 in DNA: TGTGCCAGCAGCTTACTGGAGGGTCGCAATGAGCAGTTCTTC. It encodes CASSLLEGRNEQFF. Using reference TRBV7-2 and TRBJ2-1 for the parts outside the CDR3, the full variable domain is GAGVSQSPSNKVTEKGKDVELRCDPISGHTALYWYRQSLGQGLEFLIYFQGNSAPDKSGLPSDRFSAERTGGSVSTLTIQRTQQEDSAVYLCASSLLEGRNEQFFGPGTRLTVL.

V is TRBV10-3 and J is TRBJ1-2; weak D call: TRBD1 (6 bases). This CDR3 has 14 residues. The germline V gene has CDR1 ENHRY and CDR2 SYGVKD. V was trimmed by 3 bases and J by 5 bases, leaving 13 bases between them. This CDR3 is CAISDPTGLYGYTF. The CDR3 nucleotides read TGTGCCATCAGTGACCCCACAGGGCTGTATGGCTACACCTTC.

V and J are TRBV10-3 and TRBJ2-3; D gene uncertain. This CDR3 has 12 residues. The germline V gene encodes CDR1 ENHRY and CDR2 SYGVKD. V was trimmed by 3 bases and J by 6 bases, leaving 7 bases between them. CDR3 protein: CAISEAQDTQYF. CDR3 sequence (DNA): TGTGCCATCAGTGAAGCACAGGATACGCAGTATTTT.

This clone was counted at least ten times. V usage is TRBV18 and J usage is TRBJ1-1; a possible D gene is TRBD1 (5 bases). Deletions cut 1 base from V and 3 bases from J, with 9 bases between. The CDR3 runs 14 residues. The germline V gene has CDR1 KGHSH and CDR2 LQKENI. The CDR3 DNA follows: TGTGCCAGCTCACCACAGGGAGGGGACACTGAAGCTTTCTTT. It is translated as CASSPQGGDTEAFF.

The genes are TRBV7-9 and TRBJ2-1; 8 bases align to TRBD2. Germline V gene sequence: CDR1 SEHNR, CDR2 FQNEAQ (reference sequence). V dropped 5 bases and J dropped 7; count of bases not matched to a gene: 13. CDR3 length equals 16 residues. In DNA form, the CDR3 reads TGTGCCAGCAGCCCTCGAGCGGGAGCGGGCGCGAATGAGCAGTTCTTC. This codes for CASSPRAGAGANEQFF. Complete variable domain (other parts from reference TRBV7-9 and TRBJ2-1): DTGVSQNPRHKITKRGQNVTFRCDPISEHNRLYWYRQTLGQGPEFLTYFQNEAQLEKSRLLSDRFSAERPKGSFSTLEIQRTEQGDSAMYLCASSPRAGAGANEQFFGPGTRLTVL.

The chain carries TRBV27 and TRBJ1-2, with 7 bases fitting TRBD1. Germline-derived CDR1 and CDR2 are MNHEY and SMNVEV (reference sequence). The CDR3 length is 14 residues. With 3 bases clipped from V and 7 bases from J, the junction kept 8 bases outside the gene matches. The chain's CDR3 is CASSFEGAAGGYTF. CDR3 nucleotides: TGTGCCAGCAGTTTTGAGGGGGCGGCGGGTGGCTACACCTTC.

The chain couples TRBV5-4 to TRBJ2-1, with 10 bases fitting TRBD2. V was clipped by 2 bases and J by 4 bases; unmatched bases: 6. The CDR3 totals 16 residues. Germline V lookup: CDR1 SGHNT, CDR2 YYREEE (reference sequence). The CDR3 loop is CASSFGGLAPYNEQFF. The CDR3 bases are TGTGCCAGCAGCTTCGGGGGACTAGCGCCTTACAATGAGCAGTTCTTC. The full variable domain, in which reference TRBV5-4 and TRBJ2-1 provide the parts outside the CDR3, is ETGVTQSPTHLIKTRGQQVTLRCSSQSGHNTVSWYQQALGQGPQFIFQYYREEENGRGNFPPRFSGLQFPNYSSELNVNALELDDSALYLCASSFGGLAPYNEQFFGPGTRLTVL.

This sequence joins TRBV6-2 or TRBV6-3 and TRBJ2-7; no firm D call. The CDR3 is made up of 11 amino acids. Germline values: CDR1 MNHEY, CDR2 SVGEGT. V lost 6 bases to trimming and J lost 3 bases, with 6 bases between them. The DNA of the CDR3 is TGTGCCAGCAGCGACAACTACGAGCAGTACTTC. It translates to CASSDNYEQYF.

The J gene is TRBJ2-1, the V gene TRBV6-2 or TRBV6-3; D remains unclear. Trimming removed 0 bases from V and 5 bases from J, with 11 bases in between. From germline, CDR1 is MNHEY and CDR2 SVGEGT. The CDR3 sequence is 15 residues long. For the CDR3, the DNA is TGTGCCAGCAGTTACTCTTTACGTTTAGACAATGAGCAGTTCTTC. Translating gives CASSYSLRLDNEQFF.

This clone has just a few counts. The chain joins TRBV24-1 to TRBJ2-3; TRBD2 matches 10 bases. The J segment lost 6 bases and the V segment lost 0 bases, leaving 5 bases of the junction unmatched. There are 16 residues in the CDR3. The germline V gene has CDR1 KGHDR and CDR2 SFDVKD. The CDR3 spells CATSDLLAGELDTQYF. The CDR3 nucleotides read TGTGCCACCAGTGATTTGCTAGCGGGAGAATTGGATACGCAGTATTTT.

The chain links TRBV6-5 to TRBJ2-1; 7 bases align to TRBD1. The CDR3 is made up of 15 amino acids. Germline loops: CDR1 MNHEY, CDR2 SVGAGI. V dropped 10 bases and J dropped 4; count of bases not matched to a gene: 13. Here the CDR3 DNA reads TGTGCCACAGAGCAGGGACAGATGCGTTACAATGAGCAGTTCTTC. Translating it yields CATEQGQMRYNEQFF.

The V and J genes are TRBV20-1 and TRBJ1-2; 7 nucleotides align to TRBD1. With 3 bases clipped from V and 4 bases from J, the junction kept 11 bases outside the gene matches. The germline V gene has CDR1 DFQATT and CDR2 SNEGSKA (reference sequence). The CDR3 has 15 residues. For the CDR3, the DNA is TGCAGTGCTAGTCTAAGACAGGGAGTGAGCTATGGCTACACCTTC. Residues: CSASLRQGVSYGYTF.

This clone has a single count. V is TRBV18 and J is TRBJ2-2; D gene ambiguous. This CDR3 has 17 residues. V was trimmed by 3 bases and J by 0 bases, leaving 14 bases between them. Germline loops: CDR1 KGHSH, CDR2 LQKENI. CDR3 sequence: CASSPRAGDPNTGELFF. CDR3 DNA sequence: TGTGCCAGCTCACCGAGAGCCGGAGATCCGAACACCGGGGAGCTGTTTTTT.

The chain is built from TRBV5-1 and TRBJ2-7; 14 bases agree with TRBD2. Trimming at V came to 2 bases and at J to 5 bases, leaving 3 bases not matched to a gene. Germline V gene lookup returns CDR1 SGHRS and CDR2 YFSETQ. The CDR3 sequence is 15 residues long. In nucleotides, the CDR3 is TGCGCCAGCAGCTTAGCGGGACTAGCGGGAGACGAGCAGTACTTC. This gives the protein CASSLAGLAGDEQYF.

In DNA, the CDR3 is TGTGCCATCAGTGAGTTACAGGCCCTCGAGCAGTACTTC. It specifies CAISELQALEQYF. J is TRBJ2-7 and V is TRBV10-3; a possible D gene is TRBD1 (5 bases). This CDR3 has 13 residues. Germline CDR1 reads ENHRY; CDR2 reads SYGVKD. The ends were cut back, 1 base at V and 6 bases at J, with 10 bases in the middle.